This T cell receptor beta chain was captured by sequencing in a study of T cells in Graves' hyperthyroidism and ophthalmopathy (dated by TCRdb to between 2019 and 2020). Notes on the research overall: Peripheral blood was collected at initial diagnosis, before any treatment. A discovery cohort of fewer than 110 patients, about 40 with Graves' ophthalmopathy and over 55 with stable Graves' hyperthyroidism, was used to find distinguishing TCR V-J signatures. Prospective prediction of ophthalmopathy was tested in an independent validation cohort of some 20 hyperthyroidism patients and 17 patients who later progressed to ophthalmopathy. The 100 or so discovery patients were divided at random into training and test sets in a 7:3 ratio. In about 6 Graves' hyperthyroidism patients, the study also compared T-cell repertoires from thyroid tissue with T-cell repertoires from blood. After blood sampling, hyperthyroidism patients were treated with methimazole at a starting dose of 30 mg daily, and ophthalmopathy patients were treated with high-dose intravenous methylprednisolone. TCR Vbeta CDR3 sequencing of 120 to 150 peripheral blood samples (43 ophthalmopathy, 75 hyperthyroidism and some 17 progressor patients) is reported in the paper.

A patient counted as having stable Graves' hyperthyroidism if no progression to ophthalmopathy occurred over 18 months of follow-up. Hyperthyroidism patients were newly diagnosed, had a disease duration of under 2 months, and were aged 18 to 65 years. Any patient with an uncontrolled infection, another autoimmune disease, pregnancy or lactation was excluded. Diagnoses relied on clinical symptoms, serum thyroxine and TRAb, thyroid ultrasound and orbital computed tomography. Ficoll-Paque density gradient centrifugation was used to isolate PBMCs from 9.5 to 10 ml of fresh peripheral blood. Total RNA was extracted with Trizol reagent, and quality was checked on an Agilent 2100 Bioanalyzer. Amplification of TCR beta CDR3 regions was carried out from RNA transcripts. For the first round of RT-PCR on the TCR CDR3, the HTBI primer set was used together with the Qiagen OneStep RT-PCR kit. A second multiplex PCR round built the libraries, followed by size selection and purification. Libraries were sequenced paired-end with 100 bp reads on an Illumina HiSeq2000. As for the original processing: SOAPnuke was used to process the raw data, removing reads that contained adapters or uncalled bases, had a mean Phred below 15, or lacked an exact match to the constant primer or identifier. COPE v1.2.5 was used to merge the high-quality paired reads, and each unique nucleotide sequence was defined as a clonotype. MiTCR v1.1 was used to align clonotypes to the IMGT TRBV, TRBD and TRBJ reference segments. Only V-J combinations with frequency above 0.0001, covering 99% to 99.2% of repertoires, were analysed. A TCS score was defined as the ratio of F50 (clonal expansion) to E x V (chaos), with BLOSUM62-based TCRdist applied between CDR3 peptides within each V-J. Welch's t-statistics and random forest reduced around 550 V-J features to fewer than 15, which were used in a naive Bayes classifier (R e1071). TCRdb trimmed public reads at Q25 via fastp, called clones via MiXCR and kept in-frame beta chains. Each record represents a unique CDR3 protein, reported with the most common genes and DNA among its rows. None of the V and J calls come from the authors' own analysis; TCRdb made them. For this sample there are approximately 370,000 distinct CDR3 sequences; about 15% appear just once. The top ten clones comprise 30% to 35% of the sample.

Beyond this particular receptor, the publication reports: No statistical method was used to set the sample size in advance, and investigators knew the group allocation. During validation, the model predicted progression to ophthalmopathy a median of around 7 months ahead of onset, with more than 60% sensitivity and roughly 72% specificity. Most expanded thyroid clonotypes (frequency above 0.001) were also detected in blood, a finding suggesting that blood repertoires may reflect thyroid immune responses. A model built on a 13 V-J signature distinguished ophthalmopathy from stable hyperthyroidism, reaching 87.88% sensitivity and about 81% specificity in cross-validation and 80%/75% in testing.

Ten or more counts support this clonotype. What this receptor recognizes is not known. No base-level quality is on record; no much larger clone is a single base apart. Sequencing was done on a sample of blood. This TCR was sampled from a woman younger than 45 with Graves' hyperthyroidism.

The sequenced DNA: TGTGCCACCAGTGATCCTGACAAGGGCGGCGAGCAGTACTTC. Translated, it reads CATSDPDKGGEQYF. The chain uses TRBV24-1 and TRBJ2-7; the D gene is unclear. Taken from cysteine to phenylalanine, the CDR3 has 14 residues. Kept here is only the CDR3 DNA, which spans 42 bases and is read in frame from base 1. V loses 3 bases, J loses 6 bases, and the germline ends lie 14 bases apart. The germline V gene provides CDR1 KGHDR and CDR2 SFDVKD.